These 15 T cell receptor beta chains originate from one sample sequenced in a study of radiation and T cells in renal cell carcinoma (dated by TCRdb to the early 2020s). The label giving this sample's time point can be read as: baseline pretreatment blood. This sample's treatment or condition label indicates: 15 Gy SBRT to primary tumor, nephrectomy 4 weeks later. Libraries were made using the immunoSEQ multiplex PCR assay. Held by TCRdb, this immuneACCESS table contains in-frame sequences only and omits some clones. Under half of the omission traces to an unresolved V gene where checked; the cause of the rest is unknown. The sample records some 100,000 clones, 82% of which are singletons. More than 5.5% of the sample rests with the top ten. The sequencing used blood, collected from a patient whose treatment included radiotherapy and nephrectomy. Every receptor here comes from a man in his 60s with renal cell carcinoma.

J is TRBJ2-5 and V is TRBV9; tentative D call: TRBD2 (6 bases). V lost 0 bases to trimming and J lost 4 bases, with 7 bases between them. This CDR3 spans 13 amino acids. Germline CDR1 and CDR2: SGDLS and YYNGEE. The CDR3 reads CASSVVEGETQYF. The CDR3 DNA reads TGTGCCAGCAGCGTAGTGGAGGGAGAGACCCAGTACTTC.

This chain links TRBV5-8 with TRBJ2-1; a possible D gene is TRBD1 (5 bases). The CDR3 covers 17 residues. V was clipped by 1 base and J by 1 base, with 15 bases between them. Germline V gives CDR1 SGHTS, CDR2 YDEGEE. CDR3 sequence (DNA): TGTGCCAGCAGCTTGATGTTCGATGGGGCTTCCTACAATGAGCAGTTCTTC. This encodes CASSLMFDGASYNEQFF.

The rearrangement uses TRBV11-2 and TRBJ2-3; the D is unclear. The V and J ends lost 4 bases and 3 bases respectively, with 11 bases between them. CDR1 and CDR2 (germline): SGHAT, FQNNGV. The CDR3 loop spans 14 amino acids. The CDR3 spells CASSWASATDTQYF. The CDR3 DNA sequence: TGTGCCAGCAGCTGGGCCTCGGCGACAGATACGCAGTATTTT.

The chain is built from TRBV5-1 and TRBJ2-1; 8 positions match TRBD1. The CDR3 runs 13 residues. V dropped 4 bases and J dropped 7; count of bases not matched to a gene: 4. CDR1 SGHRS and CDR2 YFSETQ come from the germline V gene. CDR3 DNA: TGCGCCAGCAGCACAGACAGGGGAAATGAGCAGTTCTTC. It is translated as CASSTDRGNEQFF.

This clone was counted a few times. The genes are TRBV20-1 and TRBJ1-1; 8 bases map to TRBD1. Germline-derived CDR1 and CDR2 are DFQATT and SNEGSKA (reference sequence). This CDR3 has 9 residues. In DNA, the CDR3 is TGCAGAGCAGGGGGCTCAGCTTTCTTT. Translated: CRAGGSAFF.

V gene TRBV30 combines with J gene TRBJ2-5; 8 bases align to TRBD2. Trimming at V came to 5 bases and at J to 2 bases, leaving 7 bases not matched to a gene. Per the germline V gene, CDR1 is GTSNPN and CDR2 is SVGIG (reference sequence). The CDR3 is made up of 14 amino acids. The CDR3 protein is CAWVVTGGQETQYF. The CDR3 region has the DNA TGTGCCTGGGTTGTAACGGGAGGGCAAGAGACCCAGTACTTC.

This sequence joins TRBV27 and TRBJ2-3; TRBD2 agrees at 8 bases. Germline V gene data show CDR1 as MNHEY and CDR2 as SMNVEV (reference sequence). This CDR3 region has 15 residues. V trimming: 2 bases; J trimming: 6 bases; junction bases outside the gene matches: 7. The CDR3: CASSLGGRPWDTQYF. CDR3 nucleotide sequence: TGTGCCAGCAGTTTAGGCGGGAGGCCCTGGGATACGCAGTATTTT.

The chain joins TRBV11-2 to TRBJ2-5; 11 bases are shared with TRBD2. Germline CDR1 reads SGHAT; CDR2 reads FQNNGV. This CDR3 contains 17 residues. The ends lost 5 bases at V and 2 bases at J; junction bases unmatched: 10. The CDR3 sequence: CASSQRTSGLIQETQYF. The CDR3 nucleotides read TGTGCCAGCAGCCAAAGGACTAGCGGGCTGATTCAAGAGACCCAGTACTTC.

In DNA form, the CDR3 reads TGTGCCAGCTCACCGGACGGATTCGGGCTATACGAGCAGTACTTC. Protein product: CASSPDGFGLYEQYF. The rearrangement uses TRBV18 and TRBJ2-7; D unclear. This CDR3 is built from 15 residues. The ends were cut back, 3 bases at V and 4 bases at J, with 16 bases in the middle. CDR1 KGHSH and CDR2 LQKENI come from the germline V gene.

The chain uses TRBV27 and TRBJ2-1, with 8 nucleotides matching TRBD2. CDR3 length: 17 residues. Trimming cost V 2 bases and J 4 bases; bases outside gene matches: 10. CDR1 and CDR2 from the germline V gene are MNHEY and SMNVEV (reference sequence). CDR3 in amino acids: CASSLGPRGGRYNEQFF. The CDR3 region has the DNA TGTGCCAGCAGTTTAGGGCCCCGGGGCGGGAGGTACAATGAGCAGTTCTTC.

The gene calls are TRBV7-3 and TRBJ2-2; no clear D gene. Between the trimmed V and J ends, which lost 1 base and 2 bases, there was a span of 8 bases. The CDR3 runs 15 residues. Germline CDR1 reads SGHTA; CDR2 reads FQGTGA. In nucleotides, the CDR3 is TGTGCCAGCAGCTTAATGGCCCAAAACACCGGGGAGCTGTTTTTT. It yields the protein CASSLMAQNTGELFF.

V gene TRBV13 combines with J gene TRBJ2-1; D is possibly TRBD2 (5 bases). CDR1 is PRHDT, CDR2 FYEKMQ, per germline (reference sequence). Trimming stripped 5 bases from V and 4 bases from J, with 21 bases between. The CDR3 extends over 17 amino acids. The CDR3 loop is CASSTPSGPIPYNEQFF. The CDR3 DNA follows: TGTGCCAGCAGCACACCGAGCGGACCCATTCCATACAATGAGCAGTTCTTC.

The CDR3 sequence: CASSARTVTDTQYF. The CDR3 DNA reads as TGTGCCAGCAGCGCGCGGACTGTCACAGATACGCAGTATTTT. The genes are TRBV9 and TRBJ2-3, with D tentatively TRBD2 (5 bases). CDR3 length: 14 residues. Trimming took off 3 bases at V and 2 bases at J, with 10 bases between the two ends. In germline, CDR1 is SGDLS, CDR2 YYNGEE.

With regard to this clone: Its ends do not fully match the called genes, so a read error is possible. V and J are TRBV30 and TRBJ2-7, with 11 bases that match TRBD2. Germline loops: CDR1 GTSNPN, CDR2 SVGIG (reference sequence). The CDR3 extends over 14 amino acids. This CDR3 reads CAWSVNTDATSGKF. In DNA, the CDR3 is TGTGCCTGGAGTGTAAACACGGATGCGACTAGCGGGAAATTC.

The sample holds a few counts of this clone. The chain is built from TRBV27 and TRBJ1-1, with unresolved D. Germline-derived CDR1 and CDR2 are MNHEY and SMNVEV (reference sequence). The V and J ends lost 3 bases and 4 bases respectively, with 9 bases between them. The CDR3 consists of 13 residues. The CDR3 is CASSFTILTEAFF. Here the CDR3 DNA reads TGTGCCAGCAGTTTTACCATCCTCACTGAAGCTTTCTTT.